The next 17 T cell receptor beta chains were all read from a single sample in a study of T cell responses to AZD1222 COVID-19 vaccine. The assay was immunoSEQ multiplex PCR, and TCRdb's table has in-frame clones only and misses some. The sample has 100,000 or so clones; 75% to 90% are singletons. Here the sequenced sample was peripheral blood, taken 28 days after the second AZD1222 dose. The receptors shown here come from an adult who received the AZD1222 COVID-19 vaccine.

The chain carries TRBV5-1 and TRBJ2-1; 8 bases are shared with TRBD1. The junction had 6 bases not matched to a gene; V was cut back by 2 bases and J by 2 bases. CDR3 size: 16 residues. The germline gives CDR1 SGHRS, CDR2 YFSETQ. The CDR3 coding sequence is TGCGCCAGCAGCTTTGACTGGACAGGGACCTACAATGAGCAGTTCTTC. Amino acids: CASSFDWTGTYNEQFF.

The chain employs TRBV19 and TRBJ2-1, with D perhaps matching TRBD2 (6 bases). Trimming shortened V by 1 base and J by 7 bases, and 11 bases separated the two germline ends. The CDR3 contains 14 residues. CDR1 and CDR2 from the germline V gene are LNHDA and SQIVND (reference sequence). As DNA, the CDR3 is TGTGCCAGTAGTATAGCGGGAGTTAGGAATGAGCAGTTCTTC. The encoded protein is CASSIAGVRNEQFF.

The J gene is TRBJ1-3, the V gene TRBV11-3; no reliable D call. Trimming pared 1 base from V and 0 bases from J, leaving 7 bases between. The CDR3 extends over 15 amino acids. Germline-derived CDR1 and CDR2 are SGHNT and YENEEA. DNA of the CDR3: TGTGCCAGCAGCTTAGGCGGGTTCTCTGGAAACACCATATATTTT. Translating gives CASSLGGFSGNTIYF.

The V call is TRBV13, the J call TRBJ2-1; D not resolved. CDR3 length: 13 residues. Trimming took off 5 bases at V and 7 bases at J, with 12 bases between the two ends. The germline gives CDR1 PRHDT, CDR2 FYEKMQ (reference sequence). CDR3 region: CASSRSQENEQFF. The CDR3 DNA follows: TGTGCCAGCAGCCGCAGTCAGGAAAATGAGCAGTTCTTC.

The rearrangement joins TRBV27 to TRBJ1-2, with 8 bases matching TRBD1. The CDR3 spans 13 residues. CDR1 MNHEY and CDR2 SMNVEV come from the germline V gene (reference sequence). With 10 bases clipped from V and 8 bases from J, the junction kept 12 bases outside the gene matches. CDR3 sequence reads: CATAGTGFLGYTF. The DNA for the CDR3 is TGTGCCACCGCCGGGACAGGATTTCTCGGCTACACCTTC.

This clone was observed once. J is TRBJ1-2 and V is TRBV14; possibly TRBD1 for D (6 bases). The germline V gene has CDR1 SGHDN and CDR2 FVKESK. The CDR3 length is 14 residues. Trimming took off 4 bases at V and 2 bases at J, with 11 bases between the two ends. The CDR3 nucleotides are TGTGCCAGCAGCCTAATACAGGGAAACTATGGCTACACCTTC. Translating it yields CASSLIQGNYGYTF. The complete variable domain, with remaining parts taken from reference TRBV14 and TRBJ1-2, reads EAGVTQFPSHSVIEKGQTVTLRCDPISGHDNLYWYRRVMGKEIKFLLHFVKESKQDESGMPNNRFLAERTGGTYSTLKVQPAELEDSGVYFCASSLIQGNYGYTFGSGTRLTVV.

This clone was recorded only once. The rearrangement uses TRBV10-3 and TRBJ2-3; no clear D gene. CDR3 length equals 12 residues. Trimming cost V 11 bases and J 0 bases, with 9 bases left between them. Germline lookup yields CDR1 ENHRY and CDR2 SYGVKD. CDR3 sequence: CALGKSTDTQYF. The CDR3, as DNA: TGTGCCTTGGGAAAGAGCACAGATACGCAGTATTTT.

In nucleotides, the CDR3 is TGCGCCAGCAGCCAAGTAGGGGGCCCGTCCGGTACGCAGTATTTT. Residues: CASSQVGGPSGTQYF. The chain links TRBV4-3 to TRBJ2-3; 7 bases are shared with TRBD1. Losses at the gene ends were 1 base for V and 8 bases for J; bases not matched to a gene: 9. Germline CDR1 reads LGHNA; CDR2 reads YSLEER. CDR3 size: 15 residues.

CDR3 residues: CASSRDRAGREQFF. The CDR3 region has the DNA TGTGCCAGCAGTCGGGACAGGGCCGGCAGGGAGCAGTTCTTC. This chain joins TRBV6-5 and TRBJ2-1; the match to TRBD1 covers 9 bases. Trimming cost V 5 bases and J 10 bases; bases outside gene matches: 9. The CDR3 is 14 residues long. CDR1 and CDR2 from the germline V gene are MNHEY and SVGAGI.

The chain couples TRBV5-1 to TRBJ2-5; TRBD2 aligns across 7 bases. After removal of 9 bases from V and 8 bases from J, the junction contained 13 bases not matched to a gene. CDR1 and CDR2 (germline): SGHRS, YFSETQ. CDR3 size: 13 residues. CDR3 amino acids: CATRGTGPDTQYF. Written as DNA, the CDR3 is TGCGCCACGCGGGGGACGGGTCCAGACACCCAGTACTTC.

The chain couples TRBV7-8 to TRBJ1-6, with D perhaps TRBD1 (6 bases). CDR3 length: 14 amino acids. CDR1 is SGHVS and CDR2 is FQNEAQ in the germline V gene. The germline V and J ends were trimmed by 3 bases and 7 bases, with 10 bases remaining between them. This chain's CDR3 is CASSLQGLNSPLHF. The DNA of the CDR3 is TGTGCCAGCAGCTTGCAGGGGCTAAATTCACCCCTCCACTTT.

The gene calls are TRBV27 and TRBJ2-7; 8 positions match TRBD1. The CDR3 is 16 amino acids. The V gene end was trimmed by 5 bases and the J gene end by 0 bases; junction bases not matched to a gene: 9. Germline V gene sequence: CDR1 MNHEY, CDR2 SMNVEV (reference sequence). CDR3 residues: CASSPVAGQVSYEQYF. CDR3 in DNA: TGTGCCAGCAGTCCCGTGGCGGGACAGGTCTCCTACGAGCAGTACTTC.

The CDR3 loop is CASSPQRLAGAQETQYF. CDR3 in DNA: TGTGCCAGCAGCCCACAAAGACTAGCGGGAGCCCAAGAGACCCAGTACTTC. The chain has TRBV7-3 and TRBJ2-5, with 12 positions matching TRBD2. Germline values: CDR1 SGHTA, CDR2 FQGTGA. V lost 5 bases and J lost 1; bases outside the gene matches: 8. The CDR3 contains 17 residues.

The J gene is TRBJ2-1, the V gene TRBV6-5, with D perhaps being TRBD1 or TRBD2 (5 bases each). The CDR3 sequence is 15 residues long. Trimming stripped 7 bases from V and 7 bases from J, with 20 bases between. Germline values: CDR1 MNHEY, CDR2 SVGAGI. The CDR3 DNA reads TGTGCCAGCATCTCACCCGGGACGGAGGTAAATGAGCAGTTCTTC. It yields the protein CASISPGTEVNEQFF.

V gene TRBV27 combines with J gene TRBJ2-1; 12 positions agree with TRBD1. This CDR3 is 15 amino acids long. The germline gives CDR1 MNHEY, CDR2 SMNVEV (reference sequence). Losses at the gene ends were 10 bases for V and 7 bases for J; bases not matched to a gene: 11. The CDR3 DNA reads TGTGCCATCAGGGACAGGGGGCCCTCCCTGAATGAGCAGTTCTTC. This gives the protein CAIRDRGPSLNEQFF.

The chain joins TRBV28 to TRBJ2-7; 8 bases fit TRBD2. V shed 4 bases, J shed 3 bases, and the junction held 8 bases outside the gene matches. This CDR3 comprises 15 residues. Germline V gene sequence: CDR1 MDHEN, CDR2 SYDVKM. This chain's CDR3 is CASSSSARGGYEQYF. The CDR3 DNA is TGTGCCAGCAGTTCCTCCGCCCGGGGGGGCTACGAGCAGTACTTC.

This sequence joins TRBV7-9 and TRBJ1-6, with 8 bases fitting TRBD1. Trimming at V came to 4 bases and at J to 4 bases, leaving 3 bases not matched to a gene. CDR1 SEHNR and CDR2 FQNEAQ come from the germline V gene (reference sequence). The CDR3 extends over 15 amino acids. The CDR3 region has the DNA TGTGCCAGCAGCTCCGGGACAGGTTATAATTCACCCCTCCACTTT. Encoded protein: CASSSGTGYNSPLHF.